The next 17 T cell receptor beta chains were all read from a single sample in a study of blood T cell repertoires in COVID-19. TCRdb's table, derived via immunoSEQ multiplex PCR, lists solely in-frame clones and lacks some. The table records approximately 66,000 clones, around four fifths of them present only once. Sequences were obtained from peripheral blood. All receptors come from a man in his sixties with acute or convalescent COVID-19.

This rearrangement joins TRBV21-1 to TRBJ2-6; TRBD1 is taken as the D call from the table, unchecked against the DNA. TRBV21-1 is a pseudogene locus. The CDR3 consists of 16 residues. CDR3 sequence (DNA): TGTGCCAGCAGCAAACCAGGGGGTACTGGGGCCAACGTCCTGACTTTC. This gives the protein CASSKPGGTGANVLTF.

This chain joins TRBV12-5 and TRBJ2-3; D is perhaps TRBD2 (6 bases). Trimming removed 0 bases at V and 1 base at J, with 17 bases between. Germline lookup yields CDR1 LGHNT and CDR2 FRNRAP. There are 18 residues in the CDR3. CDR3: CASGLVEDGRRGTDTQYF. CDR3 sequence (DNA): TGTGCTAGTGGTTTGGTAGAGGACGGGAGAAGGGGCACAGATACGCAGTATTTT. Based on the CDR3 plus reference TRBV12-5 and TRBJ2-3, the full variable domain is DARVTQTPRHKVTEMGQEVTMRCQPILGHNTVFWYRQTMMQGLELLAYFRNRAPLDDSGMPKDRFSAEMPDATLATLKIQPSEPRDSAVYFCASGLVEDGRRGTDTQYFGPGTRLTVL.

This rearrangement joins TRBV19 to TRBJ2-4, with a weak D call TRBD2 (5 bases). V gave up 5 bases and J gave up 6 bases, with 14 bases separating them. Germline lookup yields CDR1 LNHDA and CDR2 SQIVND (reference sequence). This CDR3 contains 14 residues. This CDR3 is CASSAGIPGNIQYF. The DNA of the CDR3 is TGTGCCAGTAGTGCCGGGATCCCCGGAAACATTCAGTACTTC.

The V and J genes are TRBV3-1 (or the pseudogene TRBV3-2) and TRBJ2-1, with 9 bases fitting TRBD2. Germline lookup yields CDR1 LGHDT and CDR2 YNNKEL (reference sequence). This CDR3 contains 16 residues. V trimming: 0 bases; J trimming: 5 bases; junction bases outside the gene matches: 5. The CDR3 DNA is TGTGCCAGCAGCCAAGATTTCCAGCGGGGGGACAATGAGCAGTTCTTC. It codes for CASSQDFQRGDNEQFF.

This chain's CDR3 is CASSLSLPDTQYF. In DNA, the CDR3 is TGTGCCAGCAGCTTATCCCTCCCAGATACGCAGTATTTT. The V and J genes are TRBV11-3 and TRBJ2-3; D not certain. Germline V gives CDR1 SGHNT, CDR2 YENEEA. The V end was cut by 2 bases, the J end by 4 bases, with 7 bases between. This CDR3 has 13 amino acids.

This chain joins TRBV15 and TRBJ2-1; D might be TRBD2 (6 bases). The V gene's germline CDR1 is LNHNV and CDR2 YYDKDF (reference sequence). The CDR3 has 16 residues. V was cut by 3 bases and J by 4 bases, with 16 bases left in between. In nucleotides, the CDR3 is TGTGCCACCAGCAGTATGGGCGGGGTTGGATACAATGAGCAGTTCTTC. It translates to CATSSMGGVGYNEQFF.

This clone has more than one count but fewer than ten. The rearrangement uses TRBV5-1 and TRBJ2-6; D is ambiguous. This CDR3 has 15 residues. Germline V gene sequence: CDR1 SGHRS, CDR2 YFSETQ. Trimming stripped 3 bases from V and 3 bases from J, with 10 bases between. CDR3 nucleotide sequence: TGCGCCAGCAGCTACACGGGTAGTGGGGCCAACGTCCTGACTTTC. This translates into CASSYTGSGANVLTF.

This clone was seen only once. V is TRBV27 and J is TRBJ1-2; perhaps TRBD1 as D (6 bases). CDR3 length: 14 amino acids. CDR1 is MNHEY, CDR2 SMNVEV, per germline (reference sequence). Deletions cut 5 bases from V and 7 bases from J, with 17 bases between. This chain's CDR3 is CASSKQGELLGYTF. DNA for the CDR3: TGTGCCAGCAGTAAACAGGGTGAATTGCTTGGCTACACCTTC.

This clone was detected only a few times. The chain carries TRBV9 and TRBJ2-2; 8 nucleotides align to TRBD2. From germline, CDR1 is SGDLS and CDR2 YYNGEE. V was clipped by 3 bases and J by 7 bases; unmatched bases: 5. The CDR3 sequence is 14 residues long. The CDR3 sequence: CASSGRSGSGELFF. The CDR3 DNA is TGTGCCAGCAGCGGCAGAAGCGGGAGCGGGGAGCTGTTTTTT. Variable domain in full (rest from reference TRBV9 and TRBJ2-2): DSGVTQTPKHLITATGQRVTLRCSPRSGDLSVYWYQQSLDQGLQFLIQYYNGEERAKGNILERFSAQQFPDLHSELNLSSLELGDSALYFCASSGRSGSGELFFGEGSRLTVL.

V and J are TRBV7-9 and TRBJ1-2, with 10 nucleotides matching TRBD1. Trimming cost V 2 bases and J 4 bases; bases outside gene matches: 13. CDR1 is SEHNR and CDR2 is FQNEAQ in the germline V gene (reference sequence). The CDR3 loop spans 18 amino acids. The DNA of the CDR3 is TGTGCCAGCAGCTTATTCACCGGGACAGGGGCCCACATCTATGGCTACACCTTC. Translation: CASSLFTGTGAHIYGYTF.

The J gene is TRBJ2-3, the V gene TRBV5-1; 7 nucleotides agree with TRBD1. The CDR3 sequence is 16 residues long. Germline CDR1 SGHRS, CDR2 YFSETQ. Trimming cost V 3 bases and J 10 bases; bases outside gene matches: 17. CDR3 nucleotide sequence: TGCGCCAGCAGCTCCCGCTCCGGGACAGCTAAGAGGTCGCAGTATTTT. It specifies CASSSRSGTAKRSQYF. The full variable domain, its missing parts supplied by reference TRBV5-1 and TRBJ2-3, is KAGVTQTPRYLIKTRGQQVTLSCSPISGHRSVSWYQQTPGQGLQFLFEYFSETQRNKGNFPGRFSGRQFSNSRSEMNVSTLELGDSALYLCASSSRSGTAKRSQYFGPGTRLTVL.

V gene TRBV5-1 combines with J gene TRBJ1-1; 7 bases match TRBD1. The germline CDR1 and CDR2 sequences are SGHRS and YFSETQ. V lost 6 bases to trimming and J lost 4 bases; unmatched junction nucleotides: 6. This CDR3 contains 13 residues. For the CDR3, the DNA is TGCGCCAGCACCGCTGACAGGGTCACTGAAGCTTTCTTT. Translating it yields CASTADRVTEAFF.

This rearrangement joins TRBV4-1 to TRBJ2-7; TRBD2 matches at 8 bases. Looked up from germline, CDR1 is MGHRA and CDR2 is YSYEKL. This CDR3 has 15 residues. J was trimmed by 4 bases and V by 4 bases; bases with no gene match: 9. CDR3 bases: TGCGCCAGCAGCCGGGAAACGGGACTAGGATACGAGCAGTACTTC. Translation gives CASSRETGLGYEQYF.

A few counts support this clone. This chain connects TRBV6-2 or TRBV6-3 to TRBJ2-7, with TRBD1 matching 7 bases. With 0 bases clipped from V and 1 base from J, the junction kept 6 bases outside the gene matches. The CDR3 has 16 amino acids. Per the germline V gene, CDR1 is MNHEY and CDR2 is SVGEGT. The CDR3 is CASSYSTGSTSYEQYV. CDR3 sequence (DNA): TGTGCCAGCAGTTACTCGACAGGGTCCACATCCTACGAGCAGTACGTC.

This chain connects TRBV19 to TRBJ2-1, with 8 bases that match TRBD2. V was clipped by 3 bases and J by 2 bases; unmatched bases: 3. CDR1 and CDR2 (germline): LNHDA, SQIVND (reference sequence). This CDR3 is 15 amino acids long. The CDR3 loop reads CASSIRRGAYNEQFF. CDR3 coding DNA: TGTGCCAGTAGTATTCGGCGGGGGGCCTACAATGAGCAGTTCTTC. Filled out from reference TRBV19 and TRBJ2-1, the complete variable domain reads DGGITQSPKYLFRKEGQNVTLSCEQNLNHDAMYWYRQDPGQGLRLIYYSQIVNDFQKGDIAEGYSVSREKKESFPLTVTSAQKNPTAFYLCASSIRRGAYNEQFFGPGTRLTVL.

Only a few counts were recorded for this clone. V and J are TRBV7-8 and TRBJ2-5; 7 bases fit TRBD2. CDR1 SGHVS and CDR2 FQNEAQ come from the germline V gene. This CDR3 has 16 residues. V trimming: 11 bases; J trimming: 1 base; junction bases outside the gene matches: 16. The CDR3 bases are TGTGCCCCCAGCTTAGGGTGGGGGGGGTCCCAAGAGACCCAGTACTTC. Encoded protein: CAPSLGWGGSQETQYF.

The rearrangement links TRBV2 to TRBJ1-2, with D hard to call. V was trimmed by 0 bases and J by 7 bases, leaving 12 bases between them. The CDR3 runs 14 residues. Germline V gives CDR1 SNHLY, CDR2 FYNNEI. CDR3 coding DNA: TGTGCCAGCAGTGAAGCGAGGGAGGGTGGTGGCTACACCTTC. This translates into CASSEAREGGGYTF.